This T cell receptor (beta chain) was found in a study of Ad26.COV2.S vaccination and SARS-CoV-2 variants. Study-level background: The authors gave Ad26.COV2.S intramuscularly, either once or twice 56 days apart. General study points: Spike-specific TCR breadth in vaccine recipients exceeded that seen in placebo recipients. It was found that vaccine and placebo recipients had similar non-spike TCR breadth. A substantial breadth of spike-specific CD8+ and CD4+ T cell responses after vaccination has been reported.

Clones were sequenced by immunoSEQ multiplex PCR, and TCRdb holds only the in-frame ones, with some missing. The sample holds about 400,000 clones; around nine tenths are singletons and the top ten take approximately 1.9%. Turning to this clone: Its antigen is not known.

Treatment of the sample: over 15 received Ad26.COV2.S at low or high dose, single or two shots; about 5 received placebo; per-sample allocation not given. Collection of the samples took place on day 63 after the first injection of vaccine or placebo. The CDR3 runs to 12 residues. Germline V gene data show CDR1 as MDHEN and CDR2 as SYDVKM. The V end was cut by 5 bases, the J end by 7 bases, with 9 bases between. This chain joins TRBV28 and TRBJ2-1; tentatively, D is TRBD1 (6 bases). This TCR came from a person aged 18-60 years who received the Ad26.COV2.S COVID-19 vaccine or a placebo. Sequenced material: peripheral blood, taken in a trial of Ad26.COV2.S vaccine versus placebo. CDR3 coding DNA: TGTGCCAGCAGTCCCCAGGGGAATGAGCAGTTCTTC. Translation gives CASSPQGNEQFF. The full variable domain, with the rest looked up from reference TRBV28 and TRBJ2-1, is DVKVTQSSRYLVKRTGEKVFLECVQDMDHENMFWYRQDPGLGLRLIYFSYDVKMKEKGDIPEGYSVSREKKERFSLILESASTNQTSMYLCASSPQGNEQFFGPGTRLTVL.